Following are 10 T cell receptor beta chains from one sample sequenced in a study of T cells in Graves' hyperthyroidism and ophthalmopathy. TCR beta CDR3 region amplification was performed from RNA transcripts. In the first-round RT-PCR of the TCR CDR3, the HTBI primer set was used. TCRdb passed the multiplex PCR reads through MiXCR, listing each CDR3 protein once. Counted here are a few hundred thousand distinct CDR3 sequences, around a sixth occurring once; the ten biggest clones make up less than 45%. The sample taken for sequencing was blood. The receptor set was obtained from a young man with Graves' ophthalmopathy.

This clonotype was recorded at least ten times. The chain combines TRBV7-8 with TRBJ2-3, with 8 bases that match TRBD2. The trim removed 2 bases at V and 2 bases at J, leaving 6 bases unmatched. CDR3 length: 16 residues. Germline lookup yields CDR1 SGHVS and CDR2 FQNEAQ. The CDR3 nucleotides are TGTGCCAGCAGCTTACCCTCGGGAGGGCCCACAGATACGCAGTATTTT. Encoded protein: CASSLPSGGPTDTQYF.

This chain uses TRBV19 with TRBJ1-1, with TRBD1 matching 7 bases. This CDR3 contains 16 residues. Looked up from germline, CDR1 is LNHDA and CDR2 is SQIVND (reference sequence). Trimming cost V 4 bases and J 1 base; bases outside gene matches: 9. The CDR3 coding sequence is TGTGCCAGTAGTACCACCCCCGGGACAGAGAACACTGAAGCTTTCTTT. It codes for CASSTTPGTENTEAFF.

This clonotype was observed a few times. V gene TRBV25-1 combines with J gene TRBJ1-6; D is perhaps TRBD1 (5 bases). Germline CDR1 and CDR2: MGHDK and SYGVNS. Deletions cut 5 bases from V and 9 bases from J, with 20 bases between. The CDR3 has 16 amino acids. The chain's CDR3 is CASSPSSGLWGSPLHF. The CDR3 DNA sequence: TGTGCCAGCAGTCCATCTTCGGGGCTTTGGGGTTCACCCCTCCACTTT.

This clonotype was seen more than once but under ten times. The rearrangement uses TRBV28 and TRBJ2-5, with D uncertain. This CDR3 contains 15 residues. The V gene's germline CDR1 is MDHEN and CDR2 SYDVKM. V shed 3 bases and J shed 6 bases, with 17 bases lying between them. CDR3 sequence (DNA): TGTGCCAGCAGTTTCCCCCCTGGAGATTCTAAGACCCAGTACTTC. Translating gives CASSFPPGDSKTQYF.

In this sample, this clonotype turned up many times. The chain recombines TRBV28 with TRBJ1-4; D not resolved. Germline V lookup: CDR1 MDHEN, CDR2 SYDVKM. This CDR3 spans 11 amino acids. The ends were cut back, 6 bases at V and 4 bases at J, with 3 bases in the middle. The CDR3 DNA follows: TGTGCCAGCAGCCTTAATGAAAAACTGTTTTTT. Translating gives CASSLNEKLFF.

This chain connects TRBV7-9 to TRBJ2-1; D possibly corresponds to TRBD2 (6 bases). CDR1 SEHNR and CDR2 FQNEAQ come from the germline V gene (reference sequence). The CDR3 has 16 residues. Trimming stripped 5 bases from V and 6 bases from J, with 20 bases between. CDR3 sequence: CASSQDPGGRSNEQFF. CDR3 in DNA: TGTGCCAGCAGCCAAGACCCCGGGGGACGGTCCAATGAGCAGTTCTTC.

This clonotype occurred many times. This chain joins TRBV6-1 and TRBJ2-6, with D maybe TRBD1 (5 bases). This CDR3 comprises 15 residues. Germline CDR1 and CDR2: MNHNS and SASEGT. V lost 3 bases to trimming and J lost 0 bases, with 6 bases between them. The CDR3 loop is CASSDRDSGANVLTF. DNA of the CDR3: TGTGCCAGCAGTGACAGGGACTCTGGGGCCAACGTCCTGACTTTC.

This clonotype has at least ten counts. The rearrangement joins TRBV15 to TRBJ2-3; D perhaps matches TRBD2 (6 bases). With 0 bases removed from V and 2 bases from J, the gap between germline ends came to 15 bases. CDR3 length: 17 amino acids. Germline assignment: CDR1 LNHNV and CDR2 YYDKDF (reference sequence). DNA for the CDR3: TGTGCCACCAGCAGAGATGGTGGGGGGACCTACACAGATACGCAGTATTTT. Protein sequence: CATSRDGGGTYTDTQYF.

The chain carries TRBV6-2 or TRBV6-3 and TRBJ1-2; a possible D gene is TRBD1 (6 bases). The CDR3 spans 16 residues. Germline V gene sequence: CDR1 MNHEY, CDR2 SVGEGT. V lost 0 bases and J lost 8, with 19 bases in between. CDR3 sequence: CASSYSMGGREDGYTF. CDR3 coding DNA: TGTGCCAGCAGTTACTCGATGGGGGGCAGGGAGGACGGCTACACCTTC.

The gene calls are TRBV15 and TRBJ2-5; 7 nucleotides match TRBD2. The CDR3 covers 13 residues. Germline V gene lookup returns CDR1 LNHNV and CDR2 YYDKDF (reference sequence). Losses at the gene ends were 5 bases for V and 5 bases for J; bases not matched to a gene: 5. The CDR3 nucleotides read TGTGCCACCAGCCCGATGGGGGGGGAGACCCAGTACTTC. As protein: CATSPMGGETQYF. The variable domain in full, with the rest retrieved from reference TRBV15 and TRBJ2-5, is DAMVIQNPRYQVTQFGKPVTLSCSQTLNHNVMYWYQQKSSQAPKLLFHYYDKDFNNEADTPDNFQSRRPNTSFCFLDIRSPGLGDTAMYLCATSPMGGETQYFGPGTRLLVL.